The entry below describes one T cell receptor (beta chain). This clone's antigen is unknown. Base qualities were left out, and no much larger clone turns up one base away. The CDR3, cysteine through phenylalanine, is 15 amino acids long. Only the CDR3 DNA stays, 45 bases, in frame from base 1. Via the germline V gene, CDR1 is SGHRS and CDR2 YFSETQ. Here V drops 1 base and J drops 6 bases, and the junction holds 5 bases not matched to any gene. The cohort was made up of about 670 healthy bone marrow donors. All cohort members were sampled while nominally healthy, although unrecorded immune exposures were likely present. The donor tested CMV seropositive, placing the donor among the 310 or so seropositive members of the cohort. A peripheral blood sample was collected from each donor, and TCR beta sequencing was performed on peripheral blood mononuclear cells. Genomic DNA was extracted from the blood cell samples with the Qiagen DNeasy Blood Extraction Kit.

The data are from a study of cytomegalovirus exposure and HLA in healthy donors (TCRdb year 2017). Study-wide context: In an earlier analysis of fewer than 750 of the donors, 276 Gb of sequence data and 100 million or so unique TCR beta sequences from roughly 190 million T cells were reported. Roughly 300 gigabases of sequencing data and roughly 80 million unique TCR sequences made up an early release that covered approximately 700 HLA-typed donors. The genetic ancestry cluster associated with self-reported Caucasian donors included around 76% of the roughly 400 genotyped donors. The aim of the study was to test whether cataloging public T cell receptors could identify signatures of past pathogen exposure. The T cell repertoires of around 730 subjects were profiled by immunosequencing and related to cytomegalovirus serostatus. In addition to the first cohort of 666 subjects, a separate validation cohort of under 150 different subjects was used. High-throughput TCR immunosequencing, statistical association of individual TCRs with disease status, and machine learning were combined to predict cytomegalovirus infection status. To study patterns of TCR occurrence, a later analysis re-analyzed previously published TCR beta repertoires from just over 650 donors and added high-resolution HLA genotyping. In the later analysis, no new phenotypic data were used to find candidate immune exposures; instead, reliance was placed on TCR beta sequences and their occurrence across donors. An earlier analysis of approximately 640 of the donors applied high-throughput TCR beta sequencing to assess whether each TCR beta V gene segment acted as functional or pseudogenic. Alongside the repertoire data, information on donor age, sex, ethnicity and CMV serostatus was compiled. In a later genetic analysis, genome-wide SNP genotypes for 398 of the 666 donors were used, and that subset was treated as a discovery cohort. All discovery cohort repertoires had been generated on a single sequencing platform. HLA typing covered class I and class II loci at four-digit resolution. The number of donors typed differed by locus, with roughly 629-640 for A, B, C, DRB1 and DQB1, more than 500 for DQA1, 600 to 610 for DPA1, and 450 to 480 for DPB1. A few DR-DQ haplotypes were handled as single units for association and clustering because linkage in the cohort was strong. Across roughly 420 genotyped donors of the cohort, an average of approximately 240,000 unique TCR beta nucleotide sequences per donor were sequenced, and roughly a sixth of those sequences were non-productive. Beyond this particular receptor, the publication reports: Across donors, most TCR sequences were observed very rarely, whereas some public TCRs were present in many individuals. According to the authors, the approach could potentially be generalized to other disease states and immunological phenotypes. Because HLA typing was unavailable for some donors at each locus, only the typed subset was used in association tests. Sequencing depth was assumed to be roughly uniform across donors in the presence/absence analyses, though that assumption may not hold. According to a later analysis, most CMV-associated TCR beta chains appeared to be HLA-restricted, and the HLA associations seemed to be driven largely by CMV exposure. Seventeen rarely observed V segments, including chromosome 9 orphons, were excluded from the earlier analysis of approximately 600 of the donors because counts were too low. The classifier was reported to diagnose cytomegalovirus status with high specificity and sensitivity in both the original cohort and the validation cohort. In vitro tests confirmed that a few of the cytomegalovirus-associated TCR beta chains recognize cytomegalovirus antigens. Some IMGT-functional V segments, including TRBV6-2 and TRBV6-3, could not be told apart with the 87-base-pair reads, so those segments were excluded. A later analysis found that HLA-associated TCR beta chains were more clonally expanded and had lower generation probabilities than equally common non-associated chains. Strong co-occurrence of HLA alleles, especially DR and DQ, made assigning TCR associations to individual alleles difficult. For the cohort, immune exposure information was limited to CMV serostatus. Correlated functional status among segregating V segments might be attributable to linkage disequilibrium, but an unknown experimental factor could not be ruled out. In the study, approximately 150 TCR beta chains were listed as associated with cytomegalovirus. According to a later analysis, parvovirus B19, influenza, CMV and Epstein-Barr virus appeared linked to several top co-occurrence clusters. A later genetic analysis associated a missense DCLRE1C variant with V-gene and J-gene trimming of TCR beta chains, and an independent cohort replicated the association. A cluster of highly shared sequence variants was judged likely to represent a technical artifact of the sequencing pipeline. In a later genetic analysis, fewer N-insertions in productive TCRs were reported among donors in an Asian-associated ancestry cluster than the approximately 710-donor mean. In an earlier analysis of about 550 of the donors, most TCR beta V segments were observed in productive rearrangements about 87% or about 30% of the time, broadly matching IMGT annotations. According to a later analysis, TCR association rates differed among HLA loci, with DRB1 alleles showing the most associated TCRs and HLA-C alleles showing the fewest. The cohort was sequenced for TCR beta chains only, and without alpha or paired-chain data the features that could be detected were limited. A further reported finding was that TCR beta sequences accurately predicted the HLA-A and HLA-B alleles for most subjects in the first cohort. A later analysis associated around 16,000 TCR beta sequences with specific HLA alleles at a false discovery rate of 0.05.

Libraries were prepared through the immunoSEQ multiplex PCR assay. For the multiplex PCR, a mixture combining 60 forward primers for TCR Vbeta segments and 13 reverse primers for TCR Jbeta segments was used. The CDR3 region of rearranged TCR beta genes was amplified from genomic DNA with a multiplex PCR assay. Amplified TCR beta libraries were sequenced as 87-base-pair reads on the Illumina HiSeq System. On the study's bioinformatics: Across the 670 or so repertoires, a later analysis counted 80 million or so unique TCR beta chains, some 11 million of which were shared by at least two donors. Raw reads were error-corrected and collapsed into unique sequences with a nearest-neighbor algorithm that merged closely related sequences to remove PCR and sequencing errors. V, D and J gene segments were assigned by aligning CDR3 sequences to IMGT reference sequences. For a sequence to be retained, a match of at least six nucleotides was required to both a V gene segment and a J gene segment. Rearrangements were classified as productive when the CDR3 lacked stop codons and remained in frame with V and J, and all other rearrangements were classified as non-productive. Following IMGT convention, CDR3 was defined as the stretch from the second conserved V-encoded cysteine to the conserved J-encoded phenylalanine. The earlier analysis of some 550 of the donors excluded any sequence lacking an unambiguous match to a single V gene segment. An earlier analysis of roughly 590 of the donors called V segments functional above 56.7% productive rearrangements and segregating when the between-donor standard deviation exceeded 5%. A statistical classification framework was developed to diagnose cytomegalovirus status using the catalog of TCR beta chain sequences. In a later analysis, TCR nucleotide sequences were compared against IMGT/GENE-DB human TR gene sequences so that V and J genes could be assigned. A later analysis assigned CDR3 sequences and most-parsimonious VDJ recombination scenarios with the TCRdist pipeline. In a later analysis, each TCR beta chain was defined by its CDR3 amino acid sequence together with its V-gene family, and reads lacking a unique V-gene family were excluded. In a later analysis, a few hundred highly shared, low-generation-probability nucleotide sequences were removed to address suspected cross-contamination and a sequencing artifact. In a later analysis, a clonal expansion index was calculated for each public chain from normalized within-repertoire ranks of inferred template counts. In a later analysis, generation probabilities were computed using a VDJ recombination model fitted to out-of-frame rearrangements, and the results were checked against IGoR. In a later analysis, TCR-TCR, TCR-HLA and TCR-CMV co-occurrence was scored with hypergeometric tests, and a repertoire-size bias correction was applied to TCR pairs. To estimate false discovery rates, a later analysis permuted the HLA or CMV assignments 20 times. In a later analysis, co-occurring TCRs were grouped using DBSCAN, and TCRdist sequence similarity was added for clustering within HLA-allele-positive subsets. For co-occurrence clustering, repertoires with fewer than 30,000 or more than 120,000 public chains were excluded, along with several repertoires with anomalous nucleotide sharing. Imported from immuneACCESS, the table was reduced by TCRdb to in-frame sequences with V and J called. These copies leave out some clones; in studies compared against another copy, an unresolved V gene accounts for under half, and the cause of the remainder is not known. V, J and clone size are those of that table, while D and trimming were read from the DNA. The sample data list 200,000 to 250,000 clones, and around 80% of these were observed just once. The ten largest clones represent 2.7% of the sample.

The rearranged chain carries TRBV5-1 and TRBJ2-7; TRBD2 aligns with 12 central bases. This receptor was taken from a woman aged 55 to 70 in good health and CMV-seropositive. The sample comprised PBMCs. The CDR3 region: CASSLSSGRASEQYF. In nucleotide form, the sequence is TGCGCCAGCAGCTTGTCTAGCGGGAGGGCCTCCGAGCAGTACTTC. Extended through the reference TRBV5-1 and TRBJ2-7 proteins, this CDR3 yields the full variable domain: KAGVTQTPRYLIKTRGQQVTLSCSPISGHRSVSWYQQTPGQGLQFLFEYFSETQRNKGNFPGRFSGRQFSNSRSEMNVSTLELGDSALYLCASSLSSGRASEQYFGPGTRLTVT.